The next 6 T cell receptor beta chains were all read from a single sample in a study of blood T cell repertoires in COVID-19. Profiled with immunoSEQ multiplex PCR; TCRdb holds only in-frame clones, not every one. This table holds a few hundred thousand clones, roughly nine tenths found once. Sequencing was carried out using PBMCs or T cells enriched from blood (not recorded which). These receptors were obtained from a woman between 25 and 40 years old who had recovered from COVID-19.

The V and J genes are TRBV9 and TRBJ2-1, with 10 bases identical to TRBD2. Losses at the gene ends were 6 bases for V and 0 bases for J; bases not matched to a gene: 9. The CDR3 contains 17 residues. CDR1 SGDLS and CDR2 YYNGEE come from the germline V gene. Here the CDR3 reads CASTPSSGGRSYNEQFF. The CDR3 DNA follows: TGTGCCAGCACCCCTTCTAGCGGGGGCCGCTCCTACAATGAGCAGTTCTTC.

This chain connects TRBV7-9 to TRBJ2-1; 14 bases match TRBD2. The CDR3 totals 18 residues. Germline V gives CDR1 SEHNR, CDR2 FQNEAQ (reference sequence). V was pared by 6 bases and J by 1 base, with 8 bases of the junction left unmatched. CDR3 residues: CASRPTSGRALSYNEQFF. The CDR3 coding sequence is TGTGCCAGCAGACCGACTAGCGGGAGGGCCTTATCCTACAATGAGCAGTTCTTC.

The V gene is TRBV9, the J gene TRBJ1-2, with no clear D. CDR1 is SGDLS, CDR2 YYNGEE, per germline. Trimming stripped 3 bases from V and 4 bases from J, with 7 bases between. This CDR3 is 12 amino acids long. CDR3 DNA sequence: TGTGCCAGCAGCGGAGCTGGCTATGGCTACACCTTC. Protein sequence: CASSGAGYGYTF.

V gene TRBV4-2 combines with J gene TRBJ2-1; possibly TRBD1 for D (6 bases). The length of the CDR3 is 13 residues. V was shortened by 1 base and J by 7 bases, with 8 bases between the two germline ends. Germline V gene sequence: CDR1 LGHNA, CDR2 YNFKEQ. The CDR3 DNA reads as TGTGCCAGCAGCCAAGTAAGGGGGAATGAGCAGTTCTTC. This encodes CASSQVRGNEQFF.

The chain couples TRBV6-5 to TRBJ2-7; 7 bases match TRBD1. V lost 0 bases, J lost 8 bases, and 7 bases stayed unmatched. The CDR3 totals 14 residues. Germline lookup yields CDR1 MNHEY and CDR2 SVGAGI. The CDR3 nucleotides are TGTGCCAGCAGTTACTCTGGGACAGCTCTTCAGCAGTACTTC. Protein: CASSYSGTALQQYF.

The rearrangement links TRBV5-8 to TRBJ2-3; maybe TRBD1 (5 bases). V was pared by 4 bases and J by 2 bases, with 14 bases between. This CDR3 is built from 15 residues. Looked up from germline, CDR1 is SGHTS and CDR2 is YDEGEE. The chain's CDR3 is CASSRSDSHTDTQYF. The CDR3 nucleotides are TGTGCCAGCAGCCGATCAGACAGCCACACAGATACGCAGTATTTT.